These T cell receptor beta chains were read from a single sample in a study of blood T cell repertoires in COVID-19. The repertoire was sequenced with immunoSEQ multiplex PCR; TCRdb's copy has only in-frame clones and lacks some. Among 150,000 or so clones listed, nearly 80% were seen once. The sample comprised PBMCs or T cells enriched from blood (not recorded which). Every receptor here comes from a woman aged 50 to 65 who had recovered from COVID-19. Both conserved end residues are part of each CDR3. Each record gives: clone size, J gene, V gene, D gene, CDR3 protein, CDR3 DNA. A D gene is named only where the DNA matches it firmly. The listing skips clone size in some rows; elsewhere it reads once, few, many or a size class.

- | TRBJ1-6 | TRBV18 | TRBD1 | CASSPGQGDSPLHF | TGTGCCAGCTCACCGGGACAGGGGGACTCACCCCTCCACTTT
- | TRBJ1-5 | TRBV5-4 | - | CASSFGGLQNNQPQHF | TGTGCCAGCAGCTTCGGGGGGCTCCAAAACAATCAGCCCCAGCATTTT
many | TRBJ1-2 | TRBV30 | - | CAWSVGTPYGYTF | TGTGCCTGGAGTGTGGGGACTCCCTATGGCTACACCTTC
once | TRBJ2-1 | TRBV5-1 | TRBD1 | CASSVTGNEQFF | TGCGCCAGCAGCGTGACAGGGAATGAGCAGTTCTTC
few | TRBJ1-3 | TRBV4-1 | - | CASSRAFESGNTIYF | TGCGCCAGCAGCCGTGCTTTTGAGAGCGGAAACACCATATATTTT
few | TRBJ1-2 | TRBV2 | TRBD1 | CAGQGVANYGYTF | TGTGCCGGACAGGGAGTAGCTAACTATGGCTACACCTTC
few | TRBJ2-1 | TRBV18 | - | CASSPMFGGSLNNEQFF | TGTGCCAGCTCACCAATGTTTGGGGGGAGTCTAAACAATGAGCAGTTCTTC
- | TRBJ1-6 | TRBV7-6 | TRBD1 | CASSLALGQGNSPLHF | TGTGCCAGCAGCTTAGCGCTTGGACAGGGGAATTCACCCCTCCACTTT
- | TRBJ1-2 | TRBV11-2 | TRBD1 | CASSKIRGGTGNYGYTF | TGTGCCAGCAGCAAAATAAGGGGTGGGACAGGGAACTATGGCTACACCTTC
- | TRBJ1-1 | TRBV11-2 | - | CASSFSRGNTEAFF | TGTGCCAGCAGCTTCAGCCGGGGGAACACTGAAGCTTTCTTT
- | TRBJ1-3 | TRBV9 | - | CASSGGTGSGNTIYF | TGTGCCAGCAGCGGCGGTACAGGCTCTGGAAACACCATATATTTT
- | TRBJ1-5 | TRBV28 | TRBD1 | CASSRYRGLQQPQHF | TGTGCCAGCAGTCGATACAGGGGCCTCCAGCAGCCCCAGCATTTT
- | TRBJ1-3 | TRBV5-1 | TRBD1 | CASSTAGQGASGNTIYF | TGCGCCAGCAGCACCGCTGGACAGGGGGCCTCTGGAAACACCATATATTTT
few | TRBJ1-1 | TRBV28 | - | CASSSRAGEKDTEAFF | TGTGCCAGCAGTTCTCGGGCAGGGGAAAAGGACACTGAAGCTTTCTTT
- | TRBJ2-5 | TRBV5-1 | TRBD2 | CASSLRGVVGETQYF | TGCGCCAGCAGCTTGCGGGGGGTGGTCGGAGAGACCCAGTACTTC
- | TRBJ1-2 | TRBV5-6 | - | CASSSISGNHGYTF | TGTGCCAGCAGCTCCATTTCAGGGAACCATGGCTACACCTTC
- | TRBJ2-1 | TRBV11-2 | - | CASLQGGDAEQFF | TGTGCCAGCCTACAGGGAGGGGACGCTGAGCAGTTCTTC
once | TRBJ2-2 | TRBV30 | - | CAWNTGLGTGELFF | TGTGCCTGGAATACAGGGCTGGGCACCGGGGAGCTGTTTTTT
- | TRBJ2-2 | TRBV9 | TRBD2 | CASSVGLAGNTGELFF | TGTGCCAGCAGCGTGGGACTAGCGGGAAACACCGGGGAGCTGTTTTTT
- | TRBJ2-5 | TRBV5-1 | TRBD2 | CASSLLAEETQYF | TGCGCCAGCAGCTTACTAGCGGAAGAGACCCAGTACTTC
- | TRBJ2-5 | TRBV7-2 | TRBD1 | CASSLVGQGALQETQYF | TGTGCCAGCAGCTTAGTAGGACAGGGGGCCCTCCAAGAGACCCAGTACTTC
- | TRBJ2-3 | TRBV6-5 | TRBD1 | CASSLQGAGTDTQYF | TGTGCCAGCAGCCTACAGGGGGCGGGCACAGATACGCAGTATTTT
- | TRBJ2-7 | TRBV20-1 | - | CSANGYEQYF | TGCAGTGCTAACGGCTACGAGCAGTACTTC
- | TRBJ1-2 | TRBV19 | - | CASSISRGNYGYTF | TGTGCCAGTAGTATTTCCAGGGGCAACTATGGCTACACCTTC
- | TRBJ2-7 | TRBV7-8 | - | CASSLSGLPQYF | TGTGCCAGCAGCCTTTCGGGACTGCCGCAGTACTTC
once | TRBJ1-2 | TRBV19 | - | CASSIGQFLYGYTF | TGTGCCAGTAGTATAGGACAGTTTCTTTATGGCTACACCTTC
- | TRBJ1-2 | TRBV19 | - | CASRSGSGYTF | TGTGCCAGCAGGTCAGGGTCCGGCTACACCTTC
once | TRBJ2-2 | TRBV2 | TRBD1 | CASSRTGHTGELFF | TGTGCCAGCAGTCGGACAGGGCATACCGGGGAGCTGTTTTTT
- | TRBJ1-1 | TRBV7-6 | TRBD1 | CASSLETGAGITEAFF | TGTGCCAGCAGCTTAGAGACAGGGGCGGGTATCACTGAAGCTTTCTTT
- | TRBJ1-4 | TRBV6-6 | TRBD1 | CASSRQGTAEKLFF | TGTGCCAGCAGTAGACAGGGGACGGCTGAAAAACTGTTTTTT
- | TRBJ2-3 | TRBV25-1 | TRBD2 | CASSDSGAQYF | TGTGCCAGCAGTGACAGCGGGGCGCAGTATTTT
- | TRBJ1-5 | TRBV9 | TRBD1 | CASSATGGRSQPQHF | TGTGCCAGCAGCGCAACAGGGGGCCGAAGTCAGCCCCAGCATTTT
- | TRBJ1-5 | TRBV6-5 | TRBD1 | CASSYGQGNNQPQHF | TGTGCCAGCAGTTACGGACAGGGGAACAATCAGCCCCAGCATTTT
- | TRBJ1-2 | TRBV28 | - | CASSSGFYTF | TGTGCCAGCAGTTCCGGGTTCTACACCTTC
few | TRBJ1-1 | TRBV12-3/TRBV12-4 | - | CASSILQNTAAFF | TGTGCCAGCAGTATCCTACAGAATACAGCAGCTTTCTTT
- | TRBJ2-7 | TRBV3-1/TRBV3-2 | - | CASSPGAYEQYF | TGTGCCAGCAGCCCGGGGGCCTACGAGCAGTACTTC
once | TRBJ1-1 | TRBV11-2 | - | CASSLGAGTNTEAFF | TGTGCCAGCAGCTTAGGGGCCGGGACTAACACTGAAGCTTTCTTT
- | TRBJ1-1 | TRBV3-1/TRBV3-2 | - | CASSQDPKSAEAFF | TGTGCCAGCAGCCAAGATCCCAAATCGGCTGAAGCTTTCTTT
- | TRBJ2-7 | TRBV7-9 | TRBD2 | CASSLGLAGGGEQYF | TGTGCCAGCAGCCTGGGACTAGCGGGAGGCGGCGAGCAGTACTTC
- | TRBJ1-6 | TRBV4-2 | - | CASSQDGALGGSPLHF | TGTGCCAGCAGCCAAGATGGTGCACTCGGGGGGTCACCCCTCCACTTT
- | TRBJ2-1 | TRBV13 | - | CASSLELGSAGARNEQFF | TGTGCCAGCAGCTTAGAATTGGGTTCGGCGGGGGCACGCAATGAGCAGTTCTTC
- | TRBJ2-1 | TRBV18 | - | CASSRTGGQDYNEQFF | TGTGCCAGCTCACGAACGGGGGGACAGGATTACAATGAGCAGTTCTTC
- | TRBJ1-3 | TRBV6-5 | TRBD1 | CATTRGGEGNTIYF | TGTGCCACTACGAGAGGGGGCGAAGGAAACACCATATATTTT
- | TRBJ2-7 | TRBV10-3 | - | CAISDRVFEQYF | TGTGCCATCAGTGATCGAGTCTTCGAGCAGTACTTC
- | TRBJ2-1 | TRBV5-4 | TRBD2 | CASSLDFGTSSYNEQFF | TGTGCCAGCAGCTTGGATTTTGGGACTAGCTCCTACAATGAGCAGTTCTTC
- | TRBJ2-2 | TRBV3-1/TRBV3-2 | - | CASSHQGLFTGELFF | TGTGCCAGCAGCCATCAGGGACTTTTCACCGGGGAGCTGTTTTTT
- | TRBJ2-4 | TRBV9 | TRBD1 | CASSVASHRGNIQYF | TGTGCCAGCAGCGTAGCTTCTCACAGGGGAAACATTCAGTACTTC
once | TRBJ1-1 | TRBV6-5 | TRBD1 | CATVLTGATEAFF | TGTGCCACCGTACTGACAGGGGCCACTGAAGCTTTCTTT
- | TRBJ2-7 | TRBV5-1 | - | CASSADYEQYF | TGCGCCAGCAGCGCAGATTACGAGCAGTACTTC
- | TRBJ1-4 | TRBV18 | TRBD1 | CASSPGQGSEKLFF | TGTGCCAGCTCACCCGGACAGGGGTCCGAAAAACTGTTTTTT